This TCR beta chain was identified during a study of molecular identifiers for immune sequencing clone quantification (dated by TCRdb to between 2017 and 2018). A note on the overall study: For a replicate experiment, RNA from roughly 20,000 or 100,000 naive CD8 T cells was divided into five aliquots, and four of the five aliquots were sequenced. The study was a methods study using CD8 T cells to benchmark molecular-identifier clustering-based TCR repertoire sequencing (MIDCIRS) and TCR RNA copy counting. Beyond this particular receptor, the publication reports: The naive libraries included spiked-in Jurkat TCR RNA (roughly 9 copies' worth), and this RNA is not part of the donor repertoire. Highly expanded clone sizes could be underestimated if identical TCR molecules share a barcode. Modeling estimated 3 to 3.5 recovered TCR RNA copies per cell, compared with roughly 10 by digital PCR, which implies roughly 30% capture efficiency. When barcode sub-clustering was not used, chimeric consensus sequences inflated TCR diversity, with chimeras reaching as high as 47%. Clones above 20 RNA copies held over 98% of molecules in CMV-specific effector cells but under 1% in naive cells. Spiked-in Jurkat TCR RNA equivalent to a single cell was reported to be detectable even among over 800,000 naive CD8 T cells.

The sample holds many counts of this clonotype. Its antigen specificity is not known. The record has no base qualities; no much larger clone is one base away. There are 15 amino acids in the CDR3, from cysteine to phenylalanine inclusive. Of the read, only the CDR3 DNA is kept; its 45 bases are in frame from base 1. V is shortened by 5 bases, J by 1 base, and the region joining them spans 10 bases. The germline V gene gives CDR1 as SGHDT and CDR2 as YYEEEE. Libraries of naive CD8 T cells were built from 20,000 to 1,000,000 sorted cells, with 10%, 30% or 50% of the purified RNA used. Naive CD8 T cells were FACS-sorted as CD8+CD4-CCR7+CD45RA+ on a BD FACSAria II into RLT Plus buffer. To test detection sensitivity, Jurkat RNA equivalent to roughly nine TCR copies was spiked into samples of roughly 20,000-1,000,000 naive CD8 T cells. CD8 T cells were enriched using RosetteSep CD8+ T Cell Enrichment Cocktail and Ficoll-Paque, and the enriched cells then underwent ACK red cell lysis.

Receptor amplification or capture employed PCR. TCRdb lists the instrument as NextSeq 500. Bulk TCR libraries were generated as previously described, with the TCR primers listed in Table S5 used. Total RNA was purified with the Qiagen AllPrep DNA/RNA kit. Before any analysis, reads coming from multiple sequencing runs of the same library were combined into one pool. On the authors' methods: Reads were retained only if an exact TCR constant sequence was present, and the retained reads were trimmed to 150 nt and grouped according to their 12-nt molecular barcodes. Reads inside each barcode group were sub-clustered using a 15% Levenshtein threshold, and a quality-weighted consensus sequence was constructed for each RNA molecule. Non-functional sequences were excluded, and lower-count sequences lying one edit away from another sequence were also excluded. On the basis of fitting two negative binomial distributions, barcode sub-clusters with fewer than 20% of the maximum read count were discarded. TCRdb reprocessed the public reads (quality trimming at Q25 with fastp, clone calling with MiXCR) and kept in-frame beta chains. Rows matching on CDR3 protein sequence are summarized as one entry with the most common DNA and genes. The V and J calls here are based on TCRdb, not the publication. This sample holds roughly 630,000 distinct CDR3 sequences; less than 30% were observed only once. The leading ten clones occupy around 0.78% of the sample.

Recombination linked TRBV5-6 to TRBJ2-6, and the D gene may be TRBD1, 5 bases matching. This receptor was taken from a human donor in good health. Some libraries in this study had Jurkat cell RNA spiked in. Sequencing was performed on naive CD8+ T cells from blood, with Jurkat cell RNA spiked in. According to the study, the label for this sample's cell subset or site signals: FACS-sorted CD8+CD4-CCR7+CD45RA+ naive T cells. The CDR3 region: CASSWGASGANVLTF. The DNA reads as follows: TGTGCCAGCAGTTGGGGCGCATCTGGGGCCAACGTCCTGACTTTC.